This T cell receptor beta chain was captured by sequencing in a study of blood T cell repertoires in COVID-19. Across the whole study: In each case, the material was cDNA or gDNA derived from T cells, B-cell-depleted T cells, or PBMCs.

In the original workflow: Amplified reference gene primers provided the basis for estimating nucleated cell counts. Only in-frame clones appear in the TCRdb table, and some are missing; sequencing was by immunoSEQ multiplex PCR. V and J calls and clone size are those listed in that table; D and trimming were worked out from the DNA. This table holds approximately 62,000 clones, over 75% found once. V shed 6 bases, J shed 8 bases, and the junction held 3 bases outside the gene matches. In germline, CDR1 is SNHLY, CDR2 FYNNEI. The length of the CDR3 is 13 residues. In its sample, this clone was seen a few times.

This TCR derives from a man older than 75 with acute or convalescent COVID-19. Sequenced material: peripheral blood. The chain carries TRBV2 and TRBJ1-6, with TRBD1 identical over 8 bases. The DNA for the CDR3 is TGTGCCAGCAGGAAGACAGGGGATTCACCCCTCCACTTT. It translates to CASRKTGDSPLHF.